These 16 T cell receptor beta chains originate from one sample sequenced in a study of CD8 T cells in Susac syndrome. RNA totalling about 0.45 to 1 ug underwent reverse transcription with random hexamers. A single record per CDR3 protein comes from TCRdb applying MiXCR to the immunoSEQ multiplex PCR reads. The sample carries roughly 150,000 distinct CDR3 sequences, 85% to 95% recorded once. Sequencing was carried out using CD4+ T cells from PBMCs. Receptors originate from a human donor with Susac syndrome.

The J gene is TRBJ2-3, the V gene TRBV6-1, with 11 nucleotides matching TRBD2. The trim removed 7 bases at V and 4 bases at J, leaving 4 bases unmatched. Germline V gene sequence: CDR1 MNHNS, CDR2 SASEGT. The CDR3 runs 14 residues. The CDR3 nucleotides are TGTGCCAGCAACCTAGCGGGGGGCCCAGATACGCAGTATTTT. This encodes CASNLAGGPDTQYF.

The chain combines TRBV29-1 with TRBJ1-1; D is perhaps TRBD1 (6 bases). V lost 7 bases and J lost 1, with 13 bases in between. The CDR3 extends over 13 amino acids. CDR1 and CDR2 from the germline V gene are SQVTM and ANQGSEA. The CDR3 DNA sequence: TGCAGCGGGGGGCCGACTACGAACACTGAAGCTTTCTTT. Amino acids: CSGGPTTNTEAFF.

The CDR3 DNA is TGTGCCAGCAGTTCCCGGGACAGGGTGGTCGGGGGCTACACCTTC. It specifies CASSSRDRVVGGYTF. The chain uses TRBV27 and TRBJ1-2; 9 bases line up with TRBD1. Germline-derived CDR1 and CDR2 are MNHEY and SMNVEV (reference sequence). Trimming removed 4 bases from V and 8 bases from J; junction bases left unmatched: 11. The CDR3 consists of 15 residues.

This CDR3 is CASSGTGRYQETQYF. The CDR3 nucleotides are TGTGCCAGCAGCGGAACAGGGCGATACCAAGAGACCCAGTACTTC. The chain combines TRBV9 with TRBJ2-5; D possibly corresponds to TRBD1 (6 bases). Germline loops: CDR1 SGDLS, CDR2 YYNGEE. V was clipped by 3 bases and J by 0 bases, with 12 bases between them. The CDR3 totals 15 residues. Supplemented by reference TRBV9 and TRBJ2-5, the full variable domain reads DSGVTQTPKHLITATGQRVTLRCSPRSGDLSVYWYQQSLDQGLQFLIQYYNGEERAKGNILERFSAQQFPDLHSELNLSSLELGDSALYFCASSGTGRYQETQYFGPGTRLLVL.

The chain recombines TRBV27 with TRBJ2-1, with TRBD1 as a possible D gene (5 bases). The CDR3 is 11 residues long. Germline-derived CDR1 and CDR2 are MNHEY and SMNVEV (reference sequence). V was shortened by 5 bases and J by 14 bases, with 13 bases between the two germline ends. The CDR3 coding sequence is TGTGCCAGCAGTGAAGGGGCCCCCGAGTTCTTC. It yields the protein CASSEGAPEFF.

This chain connects TRBV11-2 to TRBJ2-2, with D unresolved. V was trimmed by 4 bases and J by 6 bases, leaving 9 bases between them. The length of the CDR3 is 13 residues. Germline-derived CDR1 and CDR2 are SGHAT and FQNNGV. This CDR3 reads CASSSARAGELFF. The CDR3 DNA reads TGTGCCAGCAGCTCGGCCCGGGCCGGGGAGCTGTTTTTT.

This chain connects TRBV7-9 to TRBJ2-5; D possibly corresponds to TRBD1 (6 bases). This CDR3 contains 13 residues. Germline V CDR1 and CDR2: SEHNR, FQNEAQ (reference sequence). V shed 5 bases and J shed 2 bases, with 9 bases lying between them. The CDR3 sequence: CASSPTGQETQYF. The DNA of the CDR3 is TGTGCCAGCAGCCCGACAGGTCAAGAGACCCAGTACTTC.

CDR3 residues: CASTTGQLNTGELFF. The CDR3 region has the DNA TGTGCCAGCACCACGGGACAGCTAAACACCGGGGAGCTGTTTTTT. This sequence joins TRBV5-8 and TRBJ2-2; 7 bases fit TRBD1. CDR1 SGHTS and CDR2 YDEGEE come from the germline V gene. The CDR3 is made up of 15 amino acids. V shed 6 bases, J shed 2 bases, and the junction held 7 bases outside the gene matches.

The gene calls are TRBV20-1 and TRBJ2-1; perhaps TRBD2 as D (7 bases). Trimming shortened V by 6 bases and J by 1 base, and 22 bases separated the two germline ends. Germline V gives CDR1 DFQATT, CDR2 SNEGSKA (reference sequence). This CDR3 spans 17 amino acids. CDR3 sequence: CSAGGAVAGVSYNEQFF. The CDR3 DNA is TGCAGTGCGGGGGGCGCGGTGGCGGGGGTGTCCTACAATGAGCAGTTCTTC.

The V gene is TRBV12-5, the J gene TRBJ1-4; D gene uncertain. Trimming stripped 8 bases from V and 4 bases from J, with 2 bases between. CDR1 and CDR2 (germline): LGHNT, FRNRAP. The CDR3 sequence is 10 residues long. CDR3 region: CASYNEKLFF. The CDR3 DNA reads TGTGCTAGTTATAATGAAAAACTGTTTTTT.

The chain is built from TRBV29-1 and TRBJ2-2; no firm D call. CDR1 is SQVTM, CDR2 ANQGSEA, per germline. The CDR3 is 13 residues long. Deletions cut 4 bases from V and 4 bases from J, with 10 bases between. CDR3 DNA sequence: TGCAGCGTTGGAAGAGGCCTCACCGGGGAGCTGTTTTTT. Its protein product is CSVGRGLTGELFF.

This chain joins TRBV7-2 and TRBJ2-5; D is unresolved. CDR3 length equals 15 residues. Trimming removed 1 base from V and 4 bases from J, with 13 bases in between. Germline assignment: CDR1 SGHTA and CDR2 FQGNSA. The CDR3 is CASSLVQAAPETQYF. CDR3 DNA: TGTGCCAGCAGCTTAGTTCAGGCAGCGCCAGAGACCCAGTACTTC. The full variable domain, with the rest looked up from reference TRBV7-2 and TRBJ2-5, is GAGVSQSPSNKVTEKGKDVELRCDPISGHTALYWYRQSLGQGLEFLIYFQGNSAPDKSGLPSDRFSAERTGGSVSTLTIQRTQQEDSAVYLCASSLVQAAPETQYFGPGTRLLVL.

The count of this clonotype is one. Written as DNA, the CDR3 is TGTGCCACCAGCGAGGGTGGAGACAATGAGCAGTTCTTC. Protein: CATSEGGDNEQFF. This chain links TRBV24-1 with TRBJ2-1, with D maybe TRBD2 (5 bases). CDR1 KGHDR and CDR2 SFDVKD come from the germline V gene. Trimming cost V 7 bases and J 5 bases, with 11 bases left between them. This CDR3 region has 13 residues.

The chain joins TRBV25-1 to TRBJ2-2; possible D gene TRBD2, 5 bases. Per germline, CDR1 MGHDK and CDR2 SYGVNS. The V end was cut by 1 base, the J end by 9 bases, with 12 bases between. This CDR3 is built from 14 residues. CDR3: CASSESGKRRELFF. The CDR3 DNA follows: TGTGCCAGCAGTGAATCGGGAAAGCGCCGGGAGCTGTTTTTT.

CDR3 bases: TGCAGCGCCGGCGACTACGAGCAGTACTTC. As protein: CSAGDYEQYF. This chain connects TRBV29-1 to TRBJ2-7; D gene ambiguous. Looked up from germline, CDR1 is SQVTM and CDR2 is ANQGSEA. CDR3 size: 10 residues. V shed 7 bases and J shed 3 bases, with 7 bases lying between them.

The chain employs TRBV11-2 and TRBJ2-1; no definite D call. In germline, CDR1 is SGHAT, CDR2 FQNNGV. Trimming stripped 5 bases from V and 7 bases from J, with 6 bases between. The CDR3 is 11 amino acids. The chain's CDR3 is CASSLMNEQFF. CDR3 DNA sequence: TGTGCCAGCAGCCTGATGAATGAGCAGTTCTTC.